This T cell receptor beta chain was recovered during a study of cytomegalovirus exposure and HLA in healthy donors (dated by TCRdb to the late 2010s). Notes on the research overall: An earlier analysis of approximately 550 of the donors reported about 250 Gb of sequence data and some 100 million unique TCR beta sequences from 190 million or so T cells. An early release that covered about 600 HLA-typed donors contained approximately 300 gigabases of sequencing data and about 93 million unique TCR sequences. The genetic ancestry cluster associated with self-reported Caucasian donors included about 84% of the 300 to 450 genotyped donors. The study aimed to test whether cataloging public T cell receptors could reveal signatures of past pathogen exposure. The study used immunosequencing to profile the T cell repertoires of about 670 subjects and linked those repertoires to cytomegalovirus serostatus. A separate validation cohort of 100 to 150 different subjects was used in addition to the roughly 620-subject first cohort. The study combined high-throughput TCR immunosequencing, statistical association of individual TCRs with disease status, and machine learning to predict cytomegalovirus infection status. In a later analysis, previously published TCR beta repertoires from 600 to 850 donors were re-analyzed and high-resolution HLA genotyping was added so that TCR occurrence patterns could be studied. The later analysis used no new phenotypic data to find candidate immune exposures, relying instead on TCR beta sequences and their occurrence across donors. An earlier analysis of 587 of the donors used high-throughput TCR beta sequencing to judge whether each TCR beta V gene segment behaved as functional or pseudogenic. Alongside the repertoire data, information on donor age, sex, ethnicity and CMV serostatus was compiled. In a later genetic analysis, genome-wide SNP genotypes for about 65% of the roughly 700 donors were used, and that subset was treated as a discovery cohort. Every discovery cohort repertoire had been produced on one sequencing platform. HLA typing covered class I and class II loci at four-digit resolution. The number of donors typed differed by locus, with about 620-630 for A, B, C, DRB1 and DQB1, 522 for DQA1, about 610 for DPA1, and 400 to 490 for DPB1. About 5 DR-DQ haplotypes were handled as single units for association and clustering, since linkage in the cohort was strong. Among around 400 genotyped donors of the cohort, an average of roughly 230,000 unique TCR beta nucleotide sequences was sequenced per donor, of which roughly 17% were non-productive. The research as a whole found: Compared with equally common non-associated chains, HLA-associated TCR beta chains in a later analysis were more clonally expanded and had lower generation probabilities. The study listed approximately 150 TCR beta chains as associated with cytomegalovirus. Linkage disequilibrium might explain the correlated functional status among segregating V segments, but an unknown experimental factor could not be excluded. The authors suggested that the approach could potentially be extended to other disease states and immunological phenotypes. Compared with the roughly 670-donor mean, donors in an Asian-associated ancestry cluster had fewer N-insertions in productive TCRs, according to a later genetic analysis. HLA typing was unavailable for some donors at each locus, so association tests used only the typed subset. In this cohort, only TCR beta chains were sequenced, and detectable features were limited by the absence of alpha or paired-chain data. A cluster of highly shared sequence variants was judged likely to represent a technical artifact of the sequencing pipeline. According to a later analysis, most CMV-associated TCR beta chains appeared to be HLA-restricted, and the HLA associations seemed to be driven largely by CMV exposure. Sequencing depth was assumed to be roughly uniform across donors in the presence/absence analyses, though that assumption may not hold. The earlier analysis of approximately 560 of the donors excluded around 17 rarely observed V segments, including chromosome 9 orphons, because counts were too low. For the cohort, immune exposure information was limited to CMV serostatus. In vitro tests confirmed that a few of the cytomegalovirus-associated TCR beta chains recognize cytomegalovirus antigens. In both the original and validation cohorts, the classifier was reported to diagnose cytomegalovirus status with high specificity and sensitivity. Across donors, most TCR sequences were observed very rarely, whereas some public TCRs were present in many individuals. A further reported finding was that TCR beta sequences accurately predicted the HLA-A and HLA-B alleles for most subjects in the first cohort. A later analysis reported that several top co-occurrence clusters appeared linked to parvovirus B19, influenza, CMV and Epstein-Barr virus. Specific HLA alleles were associated with roughly 16,000 TCR beta sequences at a false discovery rate of 0.05 in a later analysis. In an earlier analysis of several hundred of the donors, most TCR beta V segments were observed in productive rearrangements about 90% or about 30% of the time, broadly matching IMGT annotations. A later genetic analysis associated a missense DCLRE1C variant with V-gene and J-gene trimming of TCR beta chains, and an independent cohort replicated the association. When HLA alleles, especially DR and DQ, strongly co-occurred, attributing TCR associations to individual alleles was difficult. According to a later analysis, TCR association rates differed among HLA loci, with DRB1 alleles showing the most associated TCRs and HLA-C alleles showing the fewest. Some IMGT-functional V segments, including TRBV6-2 and TRBV6-3, could not be told apart with the 87-base-pair reads, so those segments were excluded.

The library was built by means of the immunoSEQ multiplex PCR assay. The multiplex PCR relied on a mix of 60 forward primers for TCR Vbeta segments and 13 reverse primers for TCR Jbeta segments. Amplification of the CDR3 region of rearranged TCR beta genes was performed with a multiplex PCR assay on genomic DNA. Amplified TCR beta libraries were sequenced as 87-base-pair reads on the Illumina HiSeq System. The paper's processing steps were these. Across the 500 to 850 repertoires, a later analysis counted roughly 84 million unique TCR beta chains, around 10 million of which were shared by at least two donors. Raw reads were error-corrected and collapsed into unique sequences by a nearest-neighbor algorithm in which closely related sequences were merged to remove PCR and sequencing errors. V, D and J gene segments were assigned by aligning CDR3 sequences to IMGT reference sequences. For a sequence to be retained, a match of at least six nucleotides was required to both a V gene segment and a J gene segment. A rearrangement counted as productive if the CDR3 had no stop codons and remained in frame with V and J, and every other rearrangement counted as non-productive. Following IMGT convention, CDR3 was defined as the stretch from the second conserved V-encoded cysteine to the conserved J-encoded phenylalanine. The earlier analysis of about 590 of the donors excluded sequences that lacked an unambiguous match to a single V gene segment. An earlier analysis of about 590 of the donors classified V segments as functional when productive rearrangements were above 56.7% and as segregating when the standard deviation between donors was above 5%. A statistical classification framework was developed to diagnose cytomegalovirus status using the catalog of TCR beta chain sequences. V and J gene assignment, in a later analysis, came from comparing TCR nucleotide sequences with IMGT/GENE-DB human TR gene sequences. A later analysis assigned CDR3 sequences and most-parsimonious VDJ recombination scenarios with the TCRdist pipeline. In a later analysis, each TCR beta chain was defined by its CDR3 amino acid sequence together with its V-gene family, and reads without a unique V-gene family were excluded. A later analysis removed 550 to 700 highly shared, low-generation-probability nucleotide sequences to deal with suspected cross-contamination and a sequencing artifact. In a later analysis, a clonal expansion index for each public chain was calculated from normalized within-repertoire ranks of inferred template counts. A later analysis computed generation probabilities with a VDJ recombination model fitted to out-of-frame rearrangements, and checked the results against IGoR. Hypergeometric tests were used in a later analysis to score TCR-TCR, TCR-HLA and TCR-CMV co-occurrence, with a repertoire-size bias correction applied to the TCR pairs. To estimate false discovery rates, a later analysis permuted the HLA or CMV assignments 20 times. A later analysis grouped co-occurring TCRs with DBSCAN, adding TCRdist sequence similarity when clustering within HLA-allele-positive subsets. Co-occurrence clustering excluded repertoires with fewer than 30,000 or more than 120,000 public chains, plus five with anomalous nucleotide sharing. The clones in this table, taken by TCRdb from immuneACCESS, are in-frame only. Not every clone is retained; where verified, under half of the shortfall comes from an unresolved V gene, and the cause of the rest is unknown. The V and J calls and clone size were taken over from that table, and D and trimming were inferred from the DNA. The sample table records more than 95,000 clones; about 80% of these occur just once. Approximately 8% of the sample goes to the ten largest clones.

In total, roughly 670 healthy bone marrow donors made up the cohort. All cohort members were sampled while nominally healthy, although unrecorded immune exposures were likely present. The donor tested CMV seropositive and was one of the 289 seropositive cohort members. Every donor gave a peripheral blood sample, and the peripheral blood mononuclear cells from that sample were used for TCR beta sequencing. The Qiagen DNeasy Blood Extraction Kit was used to extract genomic DNA from the blood cell samples. A note on this clone: Its recognized antigen is unknown. The sample holds no much larger clone one base away, and base qualities are not on file.

Based on the germline V gene (reference sequence), the CDR1 and CDR2 sequences are SGHKS and YYEKEE. Between the V and J ends, shortened by 0 bases and 4 bases respectively, the junction contains 16 bases. Counted from cysteine to phenylalanine, this CDR3 has 16 amino acids. Only the CDR3 region is kept as DNA, spanning 48 bases read in frame from base 1. The sequence joins TRBV5-5 to TRBJ1-2, and TRBD1 may be the D gene, going by 6 matching bases. The receptor was isolated from a man in his forties in good health and CMV-seropositive. The sequenced sample consisted of PBMCs. The CDR3 region reads CASSLEGRGSGYGYTF. The nucleotides read TGTGCCAGCAGCTTGGAGGGCAGGGGCTCGGGCTATGGCTACACCTTC.